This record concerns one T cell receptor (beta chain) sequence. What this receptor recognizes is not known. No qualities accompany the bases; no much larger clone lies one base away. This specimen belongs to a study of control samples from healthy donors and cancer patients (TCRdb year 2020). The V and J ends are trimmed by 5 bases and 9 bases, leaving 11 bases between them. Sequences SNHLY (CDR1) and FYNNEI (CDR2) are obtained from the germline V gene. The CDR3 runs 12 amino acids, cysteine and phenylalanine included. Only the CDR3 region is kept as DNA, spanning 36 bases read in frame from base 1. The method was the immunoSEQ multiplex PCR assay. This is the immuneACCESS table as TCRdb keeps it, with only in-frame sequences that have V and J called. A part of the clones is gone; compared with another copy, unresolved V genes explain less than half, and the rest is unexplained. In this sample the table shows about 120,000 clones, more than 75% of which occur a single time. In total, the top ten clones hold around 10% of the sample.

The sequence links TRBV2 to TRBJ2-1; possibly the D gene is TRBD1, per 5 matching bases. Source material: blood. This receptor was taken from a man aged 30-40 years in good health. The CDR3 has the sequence CASSKDSLEQFF. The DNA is TGTGCCAGCAGTAAAGACAGCCTTGAGCAGTTCTTC.